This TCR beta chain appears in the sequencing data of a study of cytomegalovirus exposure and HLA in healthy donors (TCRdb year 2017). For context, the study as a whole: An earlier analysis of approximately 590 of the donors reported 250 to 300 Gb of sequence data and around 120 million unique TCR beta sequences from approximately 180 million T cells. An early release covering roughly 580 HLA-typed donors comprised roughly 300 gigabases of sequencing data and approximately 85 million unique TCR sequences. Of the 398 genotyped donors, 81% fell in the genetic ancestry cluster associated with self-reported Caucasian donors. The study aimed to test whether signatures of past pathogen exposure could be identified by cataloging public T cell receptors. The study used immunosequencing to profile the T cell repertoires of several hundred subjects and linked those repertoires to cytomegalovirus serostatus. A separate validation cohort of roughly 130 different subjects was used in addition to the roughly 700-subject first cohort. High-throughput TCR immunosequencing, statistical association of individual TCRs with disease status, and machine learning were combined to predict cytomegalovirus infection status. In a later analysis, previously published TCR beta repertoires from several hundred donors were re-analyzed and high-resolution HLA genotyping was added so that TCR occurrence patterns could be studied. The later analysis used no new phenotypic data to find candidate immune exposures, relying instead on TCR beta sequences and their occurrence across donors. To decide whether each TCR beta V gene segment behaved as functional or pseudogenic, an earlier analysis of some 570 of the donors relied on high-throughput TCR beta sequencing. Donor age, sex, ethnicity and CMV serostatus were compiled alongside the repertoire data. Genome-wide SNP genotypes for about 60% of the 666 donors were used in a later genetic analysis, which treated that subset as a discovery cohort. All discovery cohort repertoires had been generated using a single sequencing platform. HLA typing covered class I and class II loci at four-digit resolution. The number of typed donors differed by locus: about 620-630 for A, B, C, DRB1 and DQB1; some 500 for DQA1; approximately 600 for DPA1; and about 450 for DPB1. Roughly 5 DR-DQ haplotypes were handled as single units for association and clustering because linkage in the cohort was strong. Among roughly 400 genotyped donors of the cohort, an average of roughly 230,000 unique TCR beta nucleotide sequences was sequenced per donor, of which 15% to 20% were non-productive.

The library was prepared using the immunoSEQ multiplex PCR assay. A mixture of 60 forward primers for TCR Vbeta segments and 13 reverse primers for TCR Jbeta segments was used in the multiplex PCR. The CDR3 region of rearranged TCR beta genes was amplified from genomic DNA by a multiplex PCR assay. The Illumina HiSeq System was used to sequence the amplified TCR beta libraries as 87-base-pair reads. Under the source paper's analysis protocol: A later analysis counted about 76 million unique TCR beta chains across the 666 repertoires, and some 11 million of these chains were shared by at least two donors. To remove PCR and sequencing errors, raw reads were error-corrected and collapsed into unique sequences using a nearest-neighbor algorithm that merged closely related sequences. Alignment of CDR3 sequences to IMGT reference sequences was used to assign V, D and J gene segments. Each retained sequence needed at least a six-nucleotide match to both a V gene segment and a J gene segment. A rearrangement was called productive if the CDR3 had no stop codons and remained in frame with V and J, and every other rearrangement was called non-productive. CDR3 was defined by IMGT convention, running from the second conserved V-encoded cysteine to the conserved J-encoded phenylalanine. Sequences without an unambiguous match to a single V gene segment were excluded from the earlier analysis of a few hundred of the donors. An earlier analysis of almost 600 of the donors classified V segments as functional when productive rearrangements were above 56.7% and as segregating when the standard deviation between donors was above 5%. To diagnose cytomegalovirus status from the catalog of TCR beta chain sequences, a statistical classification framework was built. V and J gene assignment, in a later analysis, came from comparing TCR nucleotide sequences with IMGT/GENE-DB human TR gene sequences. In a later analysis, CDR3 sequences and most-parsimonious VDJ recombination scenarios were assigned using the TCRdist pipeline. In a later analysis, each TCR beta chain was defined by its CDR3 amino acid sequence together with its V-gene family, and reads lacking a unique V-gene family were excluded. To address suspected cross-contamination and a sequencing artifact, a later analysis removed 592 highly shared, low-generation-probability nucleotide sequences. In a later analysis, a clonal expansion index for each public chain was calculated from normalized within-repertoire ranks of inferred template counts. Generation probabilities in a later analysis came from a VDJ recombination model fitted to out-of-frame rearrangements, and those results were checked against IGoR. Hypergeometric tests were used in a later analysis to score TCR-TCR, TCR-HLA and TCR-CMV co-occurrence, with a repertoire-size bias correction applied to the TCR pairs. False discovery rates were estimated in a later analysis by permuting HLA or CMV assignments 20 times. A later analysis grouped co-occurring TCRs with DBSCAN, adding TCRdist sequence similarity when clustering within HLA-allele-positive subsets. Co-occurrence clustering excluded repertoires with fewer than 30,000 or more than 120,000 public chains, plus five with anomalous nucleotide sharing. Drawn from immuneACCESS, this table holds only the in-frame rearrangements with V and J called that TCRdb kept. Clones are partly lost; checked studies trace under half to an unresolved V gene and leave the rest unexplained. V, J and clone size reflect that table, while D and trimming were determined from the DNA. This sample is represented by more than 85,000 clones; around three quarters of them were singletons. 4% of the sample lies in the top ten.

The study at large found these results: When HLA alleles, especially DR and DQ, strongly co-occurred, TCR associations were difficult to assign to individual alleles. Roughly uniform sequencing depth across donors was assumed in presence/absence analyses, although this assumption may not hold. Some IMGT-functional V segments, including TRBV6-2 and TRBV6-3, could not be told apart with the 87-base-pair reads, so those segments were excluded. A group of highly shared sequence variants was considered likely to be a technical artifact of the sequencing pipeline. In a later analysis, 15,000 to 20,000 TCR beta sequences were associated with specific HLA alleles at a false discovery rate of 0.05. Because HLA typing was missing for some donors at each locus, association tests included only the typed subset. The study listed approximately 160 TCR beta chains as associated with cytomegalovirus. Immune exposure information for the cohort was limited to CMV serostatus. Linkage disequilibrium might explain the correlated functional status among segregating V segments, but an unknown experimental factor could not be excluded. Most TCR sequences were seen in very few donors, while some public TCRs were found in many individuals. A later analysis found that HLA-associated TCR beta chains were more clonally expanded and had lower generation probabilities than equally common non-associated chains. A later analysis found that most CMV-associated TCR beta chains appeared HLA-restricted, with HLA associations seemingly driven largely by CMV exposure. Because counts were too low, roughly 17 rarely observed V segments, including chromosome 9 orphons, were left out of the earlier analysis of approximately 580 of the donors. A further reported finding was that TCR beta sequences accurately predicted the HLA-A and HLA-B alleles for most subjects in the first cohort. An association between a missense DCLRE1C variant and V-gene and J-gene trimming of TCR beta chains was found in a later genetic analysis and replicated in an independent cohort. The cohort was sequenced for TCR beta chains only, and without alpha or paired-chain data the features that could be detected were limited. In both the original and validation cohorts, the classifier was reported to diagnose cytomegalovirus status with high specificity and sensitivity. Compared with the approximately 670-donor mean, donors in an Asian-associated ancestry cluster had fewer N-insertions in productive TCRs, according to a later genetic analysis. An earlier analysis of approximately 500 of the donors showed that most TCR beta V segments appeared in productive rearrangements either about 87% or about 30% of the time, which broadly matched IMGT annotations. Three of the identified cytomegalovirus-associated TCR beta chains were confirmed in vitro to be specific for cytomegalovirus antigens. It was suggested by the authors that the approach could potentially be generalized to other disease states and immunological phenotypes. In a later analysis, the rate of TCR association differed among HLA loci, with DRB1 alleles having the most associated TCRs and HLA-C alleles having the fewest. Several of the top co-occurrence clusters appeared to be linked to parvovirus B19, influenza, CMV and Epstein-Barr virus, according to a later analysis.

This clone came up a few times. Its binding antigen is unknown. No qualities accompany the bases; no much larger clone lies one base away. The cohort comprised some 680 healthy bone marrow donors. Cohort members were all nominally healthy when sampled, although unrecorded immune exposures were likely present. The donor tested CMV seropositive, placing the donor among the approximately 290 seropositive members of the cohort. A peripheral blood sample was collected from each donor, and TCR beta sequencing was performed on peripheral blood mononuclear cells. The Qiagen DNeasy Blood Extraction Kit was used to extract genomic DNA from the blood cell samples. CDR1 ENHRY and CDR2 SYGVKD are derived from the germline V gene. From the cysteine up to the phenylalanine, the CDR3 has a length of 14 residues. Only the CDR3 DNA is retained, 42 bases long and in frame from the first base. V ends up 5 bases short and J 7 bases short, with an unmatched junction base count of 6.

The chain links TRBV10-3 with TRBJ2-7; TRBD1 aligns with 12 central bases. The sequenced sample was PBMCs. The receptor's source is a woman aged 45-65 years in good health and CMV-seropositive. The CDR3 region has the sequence CAISPGQGAREQYF. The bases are TGTGCCATCAGTCCGGGACAGGGGGCGCGGGAGCAGTACTTC.